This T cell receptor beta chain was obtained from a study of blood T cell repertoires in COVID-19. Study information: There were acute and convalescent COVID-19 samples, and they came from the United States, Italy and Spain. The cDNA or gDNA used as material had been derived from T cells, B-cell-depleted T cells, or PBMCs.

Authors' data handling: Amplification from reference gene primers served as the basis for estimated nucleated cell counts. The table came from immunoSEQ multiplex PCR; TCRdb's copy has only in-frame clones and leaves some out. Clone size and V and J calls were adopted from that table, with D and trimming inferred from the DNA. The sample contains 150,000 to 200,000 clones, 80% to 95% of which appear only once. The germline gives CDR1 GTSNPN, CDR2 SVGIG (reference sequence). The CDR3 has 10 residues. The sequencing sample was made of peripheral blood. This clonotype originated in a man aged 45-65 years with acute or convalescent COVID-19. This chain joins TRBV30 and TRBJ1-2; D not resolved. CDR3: CAHINGGYTF. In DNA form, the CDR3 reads TGTGCTCATATTAACGGTGGCTACACCTTC.